This T cell receptor beta chain was retrieved from a study of blood T cell repertoires in COVID-19. The V gene's germline CDR1 is SGHTS and CDR2 YDEGEE. This CDR3 spans 14 amino acids. V gave up 4 bases and J gave up 6 bases, with 16 bases separating them. This clone occurred once. The repertoire was sequenced with immunoSEQ multiplex PCR; TCRdb's copy has only in-frame clones and lacks some. The sample yields roughly 400,000 clones, 80% to 90% seen once. The sequence was collected from a woman in her sixties or seventies with COVID-19, enrolled during active disease. This chain connects TRBV5-8 to TRBJ1-1; weak D call: TRBD1 (5 bases). The sample comprised peripheral blood. In DNA form, the CDR3 reads TGTGCCAGCAGCCTACCATTCAGGGAATCTGAAGCTTTCTTT. Encoded protein: CASSLPFRESEAFF. The full variable domain, completed using reference TRBV5-8 and TRBJ1-1, is EAGVTQSPTHLIKTRGQQATLRCSPISGHTSVYWYQQALGLGLQFLLWYDEGEERNRGNFPPRFSGRQFPNYSSELNVNALELEDSALYLCASSLPFRESEAFFGQGTRLTVV.